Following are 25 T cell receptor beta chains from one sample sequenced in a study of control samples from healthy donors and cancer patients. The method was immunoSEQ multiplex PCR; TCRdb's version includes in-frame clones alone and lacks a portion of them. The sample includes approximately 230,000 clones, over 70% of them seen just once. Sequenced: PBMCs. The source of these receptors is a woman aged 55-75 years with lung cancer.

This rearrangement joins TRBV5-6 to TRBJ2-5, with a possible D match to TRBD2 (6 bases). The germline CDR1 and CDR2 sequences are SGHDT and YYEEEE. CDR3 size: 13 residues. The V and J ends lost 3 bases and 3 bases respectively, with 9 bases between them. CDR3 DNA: TGTGCCAGCAGCTGGGGGACTGAAGAGACCCAGTACTTC. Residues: CASSWGTEETQYF.

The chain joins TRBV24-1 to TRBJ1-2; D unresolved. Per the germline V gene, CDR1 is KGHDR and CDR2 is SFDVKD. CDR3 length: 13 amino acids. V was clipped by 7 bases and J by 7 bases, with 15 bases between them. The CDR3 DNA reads TGTGCCACCAGCCAAGACGGGCTTGGTGGCTACACCTTC. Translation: CATSQDGLGGYTF.

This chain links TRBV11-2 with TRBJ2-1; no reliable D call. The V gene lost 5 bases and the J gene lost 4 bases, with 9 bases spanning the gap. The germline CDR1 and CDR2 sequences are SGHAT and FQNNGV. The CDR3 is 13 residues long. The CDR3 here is CASSPLGYNEQFF. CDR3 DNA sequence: TGTGCCAGCAGCCCTTTGGGATACAATGAGCAGTTCTTC.

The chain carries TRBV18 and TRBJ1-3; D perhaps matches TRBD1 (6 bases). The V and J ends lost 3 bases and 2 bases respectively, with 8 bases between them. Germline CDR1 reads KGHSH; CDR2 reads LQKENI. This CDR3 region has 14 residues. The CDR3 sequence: CASSPRGPGNTIYF. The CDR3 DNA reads TGTGCCAGCTCACCGCGGGGGCCTGGAAACACCATATATTTT.

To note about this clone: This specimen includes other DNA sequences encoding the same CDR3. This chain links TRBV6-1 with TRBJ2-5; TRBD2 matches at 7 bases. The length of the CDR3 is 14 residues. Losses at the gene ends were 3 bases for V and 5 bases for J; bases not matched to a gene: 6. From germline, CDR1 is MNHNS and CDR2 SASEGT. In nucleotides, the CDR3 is TGTGCCAGCAGTGAGCGGGGAGGGTGGGAGACCCAGTACTTC. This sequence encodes CASSERGGWETQYF.

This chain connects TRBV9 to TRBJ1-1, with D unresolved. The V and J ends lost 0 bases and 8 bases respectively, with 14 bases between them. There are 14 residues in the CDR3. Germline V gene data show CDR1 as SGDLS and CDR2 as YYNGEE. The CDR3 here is CASSVAASGGEAFF. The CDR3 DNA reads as TGTGCCAGCAGCGTAGCTGCGTCGGGAGGGGAAGCTTTCTTT.

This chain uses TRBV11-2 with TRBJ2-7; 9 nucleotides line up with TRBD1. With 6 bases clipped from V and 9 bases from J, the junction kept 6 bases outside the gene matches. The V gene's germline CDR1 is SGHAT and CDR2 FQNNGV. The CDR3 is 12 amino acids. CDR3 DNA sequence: TGTGCCAGCAGGCGGACAGGGGTTGCGCAGTACTTC. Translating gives CASRRTGVAQYF.

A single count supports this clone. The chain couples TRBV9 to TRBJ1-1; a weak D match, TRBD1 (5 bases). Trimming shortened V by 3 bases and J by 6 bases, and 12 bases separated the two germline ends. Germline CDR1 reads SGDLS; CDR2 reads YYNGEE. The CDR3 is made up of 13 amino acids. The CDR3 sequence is CASSADSRAEAFF. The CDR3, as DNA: TGTGCCAGCAGCGCCGACAGTCGGGCTGAAGCTTTCTTT.

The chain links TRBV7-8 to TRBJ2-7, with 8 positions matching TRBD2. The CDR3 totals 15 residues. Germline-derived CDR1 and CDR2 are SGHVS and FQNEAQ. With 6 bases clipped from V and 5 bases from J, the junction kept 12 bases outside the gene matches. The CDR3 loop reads CASRGYGRAGNEQYF. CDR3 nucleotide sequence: TGTGCCAGCAGGGGTTACGGGAGGGCCGGCAACGAGCAGTACTTC.

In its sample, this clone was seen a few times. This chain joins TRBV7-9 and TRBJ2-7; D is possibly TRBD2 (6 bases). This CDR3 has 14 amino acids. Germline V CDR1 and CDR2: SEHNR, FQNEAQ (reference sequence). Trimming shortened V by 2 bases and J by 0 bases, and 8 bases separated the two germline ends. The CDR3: CASSLWDFSYEQYF. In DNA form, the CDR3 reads TGTGCCAGCAGCTTATGGGACTTCTCCTACGAGCAGTACTTC.

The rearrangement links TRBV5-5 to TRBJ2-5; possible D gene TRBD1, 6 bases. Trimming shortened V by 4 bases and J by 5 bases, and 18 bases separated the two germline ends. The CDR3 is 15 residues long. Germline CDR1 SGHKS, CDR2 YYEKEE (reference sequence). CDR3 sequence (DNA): TGTGCCAGCAGCCCCTCCAGGGGCTTGTTCGAGACCCAGTACTTC. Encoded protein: CASSPSRGLFETQYF.

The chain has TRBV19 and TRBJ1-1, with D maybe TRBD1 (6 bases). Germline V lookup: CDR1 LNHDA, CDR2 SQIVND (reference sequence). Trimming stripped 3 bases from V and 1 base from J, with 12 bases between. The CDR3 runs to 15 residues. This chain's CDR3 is CASSISGAQNTEAFF. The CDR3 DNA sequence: TGTGCCAGTAGTATCTCAGGGGCCCAGAACACTGAAGCTTTCTTT.

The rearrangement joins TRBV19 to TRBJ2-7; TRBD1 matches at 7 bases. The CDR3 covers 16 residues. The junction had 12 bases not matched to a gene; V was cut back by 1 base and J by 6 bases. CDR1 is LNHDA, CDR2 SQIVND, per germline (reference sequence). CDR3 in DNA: TGTGCCAGTAGTATAGCGCCCCAGGCTGCAGGGGGCGAGCAGTACTTC. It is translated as CASSIAPQAAGGEQYF. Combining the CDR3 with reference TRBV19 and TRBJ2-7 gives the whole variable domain DGGITQSPKYLFRKEGQNVTLSCEQNLNHDAMYWYRQDPGQGLRLIYYSQIVNDFQKGDIAEGYSVSREKKESFPLTVTSAQKNPTAFYLCASSIAPQAAGGEQYFGPGTRLTVT.

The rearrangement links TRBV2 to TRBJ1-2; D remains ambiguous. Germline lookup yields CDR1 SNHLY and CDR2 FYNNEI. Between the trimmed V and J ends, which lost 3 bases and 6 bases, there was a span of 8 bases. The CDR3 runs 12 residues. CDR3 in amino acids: CASSEAADGYTF. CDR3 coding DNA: TGTGCCAGCAGTGAGGCTGCCGATGGCTACACCTTC.

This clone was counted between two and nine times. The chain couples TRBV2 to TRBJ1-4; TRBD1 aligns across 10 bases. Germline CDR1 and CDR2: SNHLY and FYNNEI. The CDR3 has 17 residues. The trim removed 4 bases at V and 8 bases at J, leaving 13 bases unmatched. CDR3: CASSAGQGLPGREKLFF. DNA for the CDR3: TGTGCCAGCAGTGCGGGACAGGGGCTCCCAGGAAGGGAAAAACTGTTTTTT.

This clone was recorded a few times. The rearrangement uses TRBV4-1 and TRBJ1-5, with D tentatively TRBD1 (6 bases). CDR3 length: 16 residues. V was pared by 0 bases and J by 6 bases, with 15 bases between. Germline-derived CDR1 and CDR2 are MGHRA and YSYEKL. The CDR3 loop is CASSQDGGGSGQPQHF. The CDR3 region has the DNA TGCGCCAGCAGCCAAGACGGAGGGGGTAGCGGTCAGCCCCAGCATTTT.

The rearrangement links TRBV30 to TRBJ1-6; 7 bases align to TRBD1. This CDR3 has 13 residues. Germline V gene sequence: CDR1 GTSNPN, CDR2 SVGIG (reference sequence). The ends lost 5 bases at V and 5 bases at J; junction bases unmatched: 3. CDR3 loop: CAWGDRDNSPLHF. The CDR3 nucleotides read TGTGCCTGGGGTGACAGGGATAATTCACCCCTCCACTTT.

The CDR3 is CASSSTGLGTLSPLHF. The CDR3 DNA follows: TGTGCCAGCAGCTCCACAGGGCTAGGGACGCTTTCACCCCTCCACTTT. V is TRBV7-8 and J is TRBJ1-6; perhaps TRBD1 as D (6 bases). This CDR3 comprises 16 residues. With 4 bases removed from V and 9 bases from J, the gap between germline ends came to 19 bases. Germline V gene sequence: CDR1 SGHVS, CDR2 FQNEAQ. Variable domain in full (rest from reference TRBV7-8 and TRBJ1-6): GAGVSQSPRYKVAKRGQDVALRCDPISGHVSLFWYQQALGQGPEFLTYFQNEAQLDKSGLPSDRFFAERPEGSVSTLKIQRTQQEDSAVYLCASSSTGLGTLSPLHFGNGTRLTVT.

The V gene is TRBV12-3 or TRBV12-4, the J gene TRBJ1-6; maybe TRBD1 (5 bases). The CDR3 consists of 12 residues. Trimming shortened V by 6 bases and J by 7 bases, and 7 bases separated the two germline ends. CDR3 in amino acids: CASSRQNSPLHF. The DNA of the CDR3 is TGTGCCAGCAGCAGACAGAATTCACCCCTCCACTTT.

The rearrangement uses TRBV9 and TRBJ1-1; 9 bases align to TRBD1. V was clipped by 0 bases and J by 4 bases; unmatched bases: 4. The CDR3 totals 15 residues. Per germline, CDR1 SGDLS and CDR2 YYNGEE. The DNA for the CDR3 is TGTGCCAGCAGCGTAGGGACAGGGGTCGGCACTGAAGCTTTCTTT. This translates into CASSVGTGVGTEAFF.

The CDR3 sequence: CASRYRVSYEQYF. CDR3 DNA sequence: TGTGCCAGCAGGTACAGGGTGTCCTACGAGCAGTACTTC. The V gene is TRBV7-3, the J gene TRBJ2-7; D may be TRBD1 (6 bases). Trimming removed 6 bases at V and 1 base at J, with 10 bases between. This CDR3 comprises 13 residues. CDR1 is SGHTA, CDR2 FQGTGA, per germline.

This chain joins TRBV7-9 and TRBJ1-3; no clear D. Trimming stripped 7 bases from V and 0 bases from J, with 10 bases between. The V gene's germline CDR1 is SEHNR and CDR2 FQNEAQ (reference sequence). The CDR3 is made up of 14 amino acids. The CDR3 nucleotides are TGTGCCAGCACCCCCGGGGACTCTGGAAACACCATATATTTT. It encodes CASTPGDSGNTIYF.

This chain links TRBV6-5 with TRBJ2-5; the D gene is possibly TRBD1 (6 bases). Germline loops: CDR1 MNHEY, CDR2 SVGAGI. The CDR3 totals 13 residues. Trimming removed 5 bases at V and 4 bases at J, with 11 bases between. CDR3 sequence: CASSNRVGETQYF. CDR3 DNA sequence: TGTGCCAGCAGTAACAGGGTCGGAGAGACCCAGTACTTC.

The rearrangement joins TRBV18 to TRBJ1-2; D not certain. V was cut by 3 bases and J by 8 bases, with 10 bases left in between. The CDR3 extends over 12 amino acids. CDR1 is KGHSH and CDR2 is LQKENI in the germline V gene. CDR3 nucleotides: TGTGCCAGCTCACCGGCCGGGGAGGGCTACACCTTC. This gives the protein CASSPAGEGYTF.

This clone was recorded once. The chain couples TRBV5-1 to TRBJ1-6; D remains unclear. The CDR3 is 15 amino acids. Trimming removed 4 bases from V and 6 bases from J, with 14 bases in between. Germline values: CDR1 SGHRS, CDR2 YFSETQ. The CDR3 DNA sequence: TGCGCCAGCAGCCCAGCCGCAGGAGTTAATTCACCCCTCCACTTT. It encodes CASSPAAGVNSPLHF.